The TCR beta chain under discussion was sequenced for a study of tumor-infiltrating lymphocytes in primary liver carcinoma. Study as a whole: Cases comprised patients with primary liver carcinoma who received surgical resection. Lesions, classed as T1-T3 N0M0, spanned about 4 to 10 cm across. General study findings and limits: The overlap of tumor-adjacent and tumor-blood pairs was smaller than that of tumor region pairs.

The authors made TCR beta cDNA from approximately 490 ng total RNA with a constant-region primer. Three rounds of nested multiplex PCR with slightly modified ARM-PCR produced TCR beta libraries. Rounds one and two of PCR, each of around 9 cycles, were primed with TRBV1-TRBV30 forward primers and a C-beta reverse primer. TCRdb fed the multiplex PCR reads into MiXCR, producing one record per CDR3 protein. The sample includes roughly 330,000 distinct CDR3 sequences, about two thirds of them seen just once. Regarding this clonotype: The antigen remains unidentified. One end of the junction is discordant with germline, which a read error may explain.

Germline DNA was also extracted, and blood RNA derived from unsorted whole blood. Germline V lookup: CDR1 MNHEY, CDR2 SVGEGT. The CDR3 runs 11 residues. Sequenced material: peripheral blood. The rearrangement uses TRBV6-2 or TRBV6-3 and TRBJ2-7; 7 bases are a match to TRBD1. This TCR was recovered from a middle-aged man with primary liver carcinoma and hepatitis B virus infection. As DNA, the CDR3 is TGTGCCAGGAGAGGGGGCGCGGCGCAGTACTTT. Its translation: CARRGGAAQYF.